The source of this T cell receptor (beta chain) is a study of early T cells in non-severe SARS-CoV-2 infection. This clonotype occurred many times. The CDR3 runs 13 residues. CDR1 DFQATT and CDR2 SNEGSKA come from the germline V gene (reference sequence). Deletions cut 7 bases from V and 5 bases from J, with 16 bases between. TCRdb independently ran MiXCR on the 5' RACE reads; one entry per CDR3 protein. Among around 70,000 distinct CDR3 sequences, 9.1% were seen once, and the ten largest hold 3.2%. The chain links TRBV20-1 to TRBJ2-3, with D perhaps TRBD1 or TRBD2 (5 bases each). The receptor was derived from an adult who was a healthcare worker with PCR-confirmed SARS-CoV-2 infection or an uninfected control (not recorded which). Specimen: whole blood. CDR3: CSVFKQAGDTQYF. DNA of the CDR3: TGCAGTGTGTTTAAACAGGCGGGAGATACGCAGTATTTT.